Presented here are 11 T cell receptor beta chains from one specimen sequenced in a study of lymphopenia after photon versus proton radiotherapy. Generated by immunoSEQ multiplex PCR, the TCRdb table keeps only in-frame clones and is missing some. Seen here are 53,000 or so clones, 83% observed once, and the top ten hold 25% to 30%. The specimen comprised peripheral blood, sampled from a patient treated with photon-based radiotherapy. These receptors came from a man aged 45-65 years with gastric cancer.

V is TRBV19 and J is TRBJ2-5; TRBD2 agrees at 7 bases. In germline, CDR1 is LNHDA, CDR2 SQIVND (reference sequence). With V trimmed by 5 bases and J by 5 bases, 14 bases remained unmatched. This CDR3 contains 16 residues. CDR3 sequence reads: CASSSSGLISGETQYF. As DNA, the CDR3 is TGTGCCAGTAGTTCTAGCGGTCTTATTTCGGGTGAGACCCAGTACTTC.

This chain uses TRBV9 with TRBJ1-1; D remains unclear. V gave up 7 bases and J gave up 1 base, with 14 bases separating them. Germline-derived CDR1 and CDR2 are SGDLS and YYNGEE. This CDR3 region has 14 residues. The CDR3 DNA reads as TGTGCCAGCGGAAGGGATTTAAGGAACACTGAAGCTTTCTTT. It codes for CASGRDLRNTEAFF. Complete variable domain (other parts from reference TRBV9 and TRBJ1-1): DSGVTQTPKHLITATGQRVTLRCSPRSGDLSVYWYQQSLDQGLQFLIQYYNGEERAKGNILERFSAQQFPDLHSELNLSSLELGDSALYFCASGRDLRNTEAFFGQGTRLTVV.

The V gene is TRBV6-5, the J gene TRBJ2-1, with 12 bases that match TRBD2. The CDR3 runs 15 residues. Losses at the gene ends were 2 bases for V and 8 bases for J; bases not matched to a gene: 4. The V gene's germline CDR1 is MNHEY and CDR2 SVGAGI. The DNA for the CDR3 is TGTGCCAGCAGTTACCGACTAGCGGGAGTGGATGAGCAGTTCTTC. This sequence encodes CASSYRLAGVDEQFF.

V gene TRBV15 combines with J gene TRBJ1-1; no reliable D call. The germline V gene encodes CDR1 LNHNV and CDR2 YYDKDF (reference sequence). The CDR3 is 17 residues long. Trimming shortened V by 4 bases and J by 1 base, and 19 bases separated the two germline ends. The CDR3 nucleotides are TGTGCCACCAGCAAACCGCTTGGGCGCGGCAAGAACACTGAAGCTTTCTTT. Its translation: CATSKPLGRGKNTEAFF. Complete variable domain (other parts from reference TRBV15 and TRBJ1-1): DAMVIQNPRYQVTQFGKPVTLSCSQTLNHNVMYWYQQKSSQAPKLLFHYYDKDFNNEADTPDNFQSRRPNTSFCFLDIRSPGLGDTAMYLCATSKPLGRGKNTEAFFGQGTRLTVV.

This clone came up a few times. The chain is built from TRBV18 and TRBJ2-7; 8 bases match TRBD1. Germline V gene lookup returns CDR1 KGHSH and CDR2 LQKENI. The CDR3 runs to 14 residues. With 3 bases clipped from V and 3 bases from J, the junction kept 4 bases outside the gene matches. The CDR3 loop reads CASSPAGGRYEQYF. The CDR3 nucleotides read TGTGCCAGCTCACCCGCAGGGGGCCGCTACGAGCAGTACTTC.

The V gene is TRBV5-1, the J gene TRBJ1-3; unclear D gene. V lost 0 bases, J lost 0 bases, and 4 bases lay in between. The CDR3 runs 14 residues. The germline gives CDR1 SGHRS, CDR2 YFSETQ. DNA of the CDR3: TGCGCCAGCAGCTTGGATCTCTCTGGAAACACCATATATTTT. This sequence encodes CASSLDLSGNTIYF.

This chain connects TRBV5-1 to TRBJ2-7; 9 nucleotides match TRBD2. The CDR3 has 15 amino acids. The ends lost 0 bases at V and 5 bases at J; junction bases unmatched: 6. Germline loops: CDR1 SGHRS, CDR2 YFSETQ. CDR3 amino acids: CASSLAAGGSNEQYF. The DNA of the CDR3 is TGCGCCAGCAGCTTGGCGGCGGGAGGGAGTAACGAGCAGTACTTC. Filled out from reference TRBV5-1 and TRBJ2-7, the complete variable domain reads KAGVTQTPRYLIKTRGQQVTLSCSPISGHRSVSWYQQTPGQGLQFLFEYFSETQRNKGNFPGRFSGRQFSNSRSEMNVSTLELGDSALYLCASSLAAGGSNEQYFGPGTRLTVT.

The CDR3 nucleotides read TGTGCCAGCAGCTTGGTTAGCGGTAAAGAGACCCAGTACTTC. It yields the protein CASSLVSGKETQYF. The chain uses TRBV5-4 and TRBJ2-5, with TRBD2 as a possible D gene (6 bases). The V end was cut by 0 bases, the J end by 3 bases, with 9 bases between. This CDR3 region has 14 residues. CDR1 and CDR2 from the germline V gene are SGHNT and YYREEE (reference sequence).

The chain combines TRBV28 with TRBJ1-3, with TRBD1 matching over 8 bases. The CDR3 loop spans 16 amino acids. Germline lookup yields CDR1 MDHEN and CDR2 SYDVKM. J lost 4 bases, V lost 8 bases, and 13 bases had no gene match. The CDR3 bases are TGTGCCAGCGGACCCGGGGCAGGGGGCTTGGGAAACACCATATATTTT. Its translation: CASGPGAGGLGNTIYF.

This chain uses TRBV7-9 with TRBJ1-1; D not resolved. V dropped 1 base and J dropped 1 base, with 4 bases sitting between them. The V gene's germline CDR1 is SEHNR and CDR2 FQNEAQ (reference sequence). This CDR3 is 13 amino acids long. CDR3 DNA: TGTGCCAGCAGCTTAGACAGGAACACTGAAGCTTTCTTT. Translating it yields CASSLDRNTEAFF.

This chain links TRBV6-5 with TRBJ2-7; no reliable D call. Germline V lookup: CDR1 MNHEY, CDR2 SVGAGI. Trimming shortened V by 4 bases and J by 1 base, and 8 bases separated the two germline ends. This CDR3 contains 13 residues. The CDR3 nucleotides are TGTGCCAGCAGTTGGAAGCTGTCCTACGAGCAGTACTTC. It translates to CASSWKLSYEQYF.